This TCR beta chain derives from a study of blood T cells in healthy people across ages. Study-wide context: The template switching approach captured approximately one barcoded beta molecule for every two T cells.

The second PCR ran roughly 6 to 12 cycles with a sample-barcoded 5' primer and J-beta primers. TCRdb re-derived calls from the 5' RACE reads in MiXCR, one entry per CDR3 protein. This table holds approximately 820,000 distinct CDR3 sequences, under 45% found once. General study points: Long-lived and aged donors differed, with more naive CD4+ cells and higher diversity in the long-lived. Possibly, changes in expanded clonotypes were confounded because donor CMV status was unknown.

This clonotype was seen only a few times. Its antigen is currently unknown. This receptor was taken from a man in his 60s in good health. Sequenced: blood.

CDR3 coding DNA: TGTGCCACCAGCGACACAGAAGAGACCCAGTACTTC. Amino acid sequence: CATSDTEETQYF. V usage is TRBV15 and J usage is TRBJ2-5; D call uncertain. Germline-derived CDR1 and CDR2 are LNHNV and YYDKDF (reference sequence). V was pared by 5 bases and J by 3 bases, with 7 bases between. CDR3 size: 12 residues.